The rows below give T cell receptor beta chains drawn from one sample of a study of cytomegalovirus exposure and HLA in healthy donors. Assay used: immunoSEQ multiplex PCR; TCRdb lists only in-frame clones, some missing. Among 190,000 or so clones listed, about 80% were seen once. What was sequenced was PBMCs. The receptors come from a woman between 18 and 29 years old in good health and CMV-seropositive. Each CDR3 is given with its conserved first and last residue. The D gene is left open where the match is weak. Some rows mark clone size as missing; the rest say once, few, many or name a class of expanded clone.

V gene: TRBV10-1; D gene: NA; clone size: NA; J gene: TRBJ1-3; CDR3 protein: CASSVFGRVVSGNTIYF; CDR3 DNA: TGCGCCAGCAGTGTTTTCGGCAGGGTAGTGTCTGGAAACACCATATATTTT
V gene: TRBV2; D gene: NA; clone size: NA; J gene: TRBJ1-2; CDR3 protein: CASSTTEAYGYIF; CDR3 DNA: TGTGCCAGCAGTACAACAGAAGCATATGGCTACATCTTC
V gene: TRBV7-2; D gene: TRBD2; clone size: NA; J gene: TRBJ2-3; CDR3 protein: CASSSRTSGGLRTDTQYF; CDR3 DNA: TGTGCCAGCAGCTCCAGGACTAGCGGGGGCCTACGCACAGATACGCAGTATTTT
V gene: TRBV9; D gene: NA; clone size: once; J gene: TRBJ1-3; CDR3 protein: CASSVEGVSGNTIYF; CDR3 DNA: TGTGCCAGCAGCGTAGAAGGGGTCTCTGGAAACACCATATATTTT
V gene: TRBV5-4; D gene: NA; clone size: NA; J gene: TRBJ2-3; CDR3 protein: CASSPGRQGTDTQYF; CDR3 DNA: TGTGCCAGCAGCCCGGGACGACAGGGCACAGATACGCAGTATTTT
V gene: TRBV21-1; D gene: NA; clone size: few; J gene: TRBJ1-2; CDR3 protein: CASSGRPGQQVEGYTF; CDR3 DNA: TGTGCCAGCAGCGGGCGTCCGGGACAACAGGTCGAGGGCTACACCTTC
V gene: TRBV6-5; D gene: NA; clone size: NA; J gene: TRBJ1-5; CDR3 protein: CASSQGSNQPQHF; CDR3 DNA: TGTGCCAGCAGTCAGGGGTCGAATCAGCCCCAGCATTTT
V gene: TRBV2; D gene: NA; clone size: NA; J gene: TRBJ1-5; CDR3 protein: CASRISSFNQPQHF; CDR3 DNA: TGTGCCAGCAGAATTAGCAGTTTCAATCAGCCCCAGCATTTT
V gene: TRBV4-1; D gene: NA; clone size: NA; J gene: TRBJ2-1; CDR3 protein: CASTLLGGANNEQFF; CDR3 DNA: TGCGCCAGCACCCTGCTTGGGGGGGCAAACAATGAGCAGTTCTTC
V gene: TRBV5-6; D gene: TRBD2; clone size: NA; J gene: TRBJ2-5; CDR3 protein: CASSQTSTKETQYF; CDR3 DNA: TGTGCCAGCAGCCAGACTAGCACCAAAGAGACCCAGTACTTC
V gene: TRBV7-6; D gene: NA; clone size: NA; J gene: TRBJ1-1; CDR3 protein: CASSDPKKGTEAFF; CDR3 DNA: TGTGCCAGCAGTGACCCCAAAAAGGGGACTGAAGCTTTCTTT
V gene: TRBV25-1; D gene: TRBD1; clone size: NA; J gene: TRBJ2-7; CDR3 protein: CASGTGAYEQYF; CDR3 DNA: TGTGCCTCCGGGACAGGGGCCTACGAGCAGTACTTC
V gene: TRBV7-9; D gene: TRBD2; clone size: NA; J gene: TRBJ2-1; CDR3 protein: CASSKTSGSGNEQFF; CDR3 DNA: TGTGCCAGCAGCAAAACTAGCGGTTCGGGAAATGAGCAGTTCTTC
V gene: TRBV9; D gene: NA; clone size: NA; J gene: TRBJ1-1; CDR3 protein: CASSVGRMNTEAFF; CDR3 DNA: TGTGCCAGCAGCGTAGGCAGAATGAACACTGAAGCTTTCTTT
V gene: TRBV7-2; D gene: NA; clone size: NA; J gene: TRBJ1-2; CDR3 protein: CASSPGVQRGGYTF; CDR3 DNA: TGTGCCAGCAGCCCCGGGGTTCAAAGAGGGGGCTACACCTTC
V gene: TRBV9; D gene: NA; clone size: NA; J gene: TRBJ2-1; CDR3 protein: CASSVLAGPGEQFF; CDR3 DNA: TGTGCCAGCAGCGTACTGGCCGGACCGGGGGAGCAGTTCTTC
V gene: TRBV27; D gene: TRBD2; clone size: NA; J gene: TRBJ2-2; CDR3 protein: CASTPLAGANTGELFF; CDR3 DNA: TGTGCCAGCACCCCACTAGCGGGGGCGAACACCGGGGAGCTGTTTTTT
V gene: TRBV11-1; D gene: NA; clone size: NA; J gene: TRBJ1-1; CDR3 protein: CASSLVPGDTEAFF; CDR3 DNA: TGTGCCAGCAGCTTAGTCCCCGGGGACACTGAAGCTTTCTTT
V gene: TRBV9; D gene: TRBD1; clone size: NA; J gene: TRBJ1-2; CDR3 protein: CASSAQGAFGYGYTF; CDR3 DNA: TGTGCCAGCAGCGCACAGGGGGCGTTTGGTTATGGCTACACCTTC
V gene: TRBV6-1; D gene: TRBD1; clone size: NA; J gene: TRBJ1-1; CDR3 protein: CASYRGGTEAFF; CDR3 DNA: TGTGCCAGCTACAGGGGGGGGACTGAAGCTTTCTTT
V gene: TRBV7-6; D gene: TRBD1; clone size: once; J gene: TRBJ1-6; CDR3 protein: CASSLKGTGGSPLHF; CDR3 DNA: TGTGCCAGCAGCTTAAAGGGGACAGGGGGATCACCCCTCCACTTT
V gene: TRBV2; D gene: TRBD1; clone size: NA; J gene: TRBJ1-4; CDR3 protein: CATRTGQIEKLFF; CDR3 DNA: TGTGCCACCAGGACAGGACAGATCGAAAAACTGTTTTTT
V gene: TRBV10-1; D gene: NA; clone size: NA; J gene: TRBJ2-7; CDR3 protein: CASPWRGSHEQYF; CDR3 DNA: TGCGCCAGCCCTTGGAGGGGTAGCCACGAGCAGTACTTC
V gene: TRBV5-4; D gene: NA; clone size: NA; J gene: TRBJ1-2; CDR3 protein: CASSMDQGTYGYTF; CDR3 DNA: TGTGCCAGCAGCATGGACCAGGGAACCTATGGCTACACCTTC
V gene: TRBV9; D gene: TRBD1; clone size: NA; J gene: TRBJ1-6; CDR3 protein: CASSAPGQGQSPLHF; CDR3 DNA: TGTGCCAGCAGCGCCCCGGGACAGGGCCAATCACCCCTCCACTTT
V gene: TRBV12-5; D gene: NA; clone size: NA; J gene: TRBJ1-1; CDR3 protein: CASGLVLTADTEAFF; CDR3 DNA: TGTGCTAGTGGTTTGGTACTTACAGCGGACACTGAAGCTTTCTTT
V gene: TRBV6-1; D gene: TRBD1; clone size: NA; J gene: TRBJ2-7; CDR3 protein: CASSPQGGRSYEQYF; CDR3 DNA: TGTGCCAGCAGCCCACAGGGGGGCCGTTCCTACGAGCAGTACTTC
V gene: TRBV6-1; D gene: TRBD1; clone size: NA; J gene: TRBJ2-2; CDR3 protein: CASSDQGALTGELFF; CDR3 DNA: TGTGCCAGCAGTGATCAGGGGGCTCTCACCGGGGAGCTGTTTTTT
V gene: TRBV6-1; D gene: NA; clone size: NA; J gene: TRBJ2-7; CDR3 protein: CASSKHYEQYF; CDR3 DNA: TGTGCCAGCAGCAAACATTACGAGCAGTACTTC
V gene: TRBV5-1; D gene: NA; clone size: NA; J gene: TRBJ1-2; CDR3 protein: CASSLAGGSDGYTF; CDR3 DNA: TGCGCCAGCAGCTTGGCCGGAGGGAGCGATGGCTACACCTTC
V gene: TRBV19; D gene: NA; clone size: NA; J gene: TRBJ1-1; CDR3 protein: CASSILAPLMNTEAFF; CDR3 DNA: TGTGCCAGTAGTATATTGGCACCCCTTATGAACACTGAAGCTTTCTTT
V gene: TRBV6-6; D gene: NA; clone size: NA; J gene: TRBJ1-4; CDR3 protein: CASIPPGQYEKLFF; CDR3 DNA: TGTGCCAGCATCCCACCGGGACAATATGAAAAACTGTTTTTT
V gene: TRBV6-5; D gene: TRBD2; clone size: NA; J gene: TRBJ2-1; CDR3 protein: CASSRTSGGAYEQFF; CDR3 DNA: TGTGCCAGCAGCCGTACTAGCGGGGGGGCATATGAGCAGTTCTTC
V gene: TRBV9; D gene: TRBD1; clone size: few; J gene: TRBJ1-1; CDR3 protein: CASSSRGPEAFF; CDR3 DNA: TGTGCCAGCAGTTCCAGGGGGCCTGAAGCTTTCTTT
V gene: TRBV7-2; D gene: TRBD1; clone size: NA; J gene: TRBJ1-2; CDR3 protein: CASSPRWTGGRNGYTF; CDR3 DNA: TGTGCCAGCAGCCCCCGTTGGACAGGGGGGCGAAATGGCTACACCTTC
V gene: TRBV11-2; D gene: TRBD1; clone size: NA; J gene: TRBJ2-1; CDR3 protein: CASSRTGGSSYNEQFF; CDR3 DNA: TGTGCCAGCAGCCGGACAGGGGGGAGCTCCTACAATGAGCAGTTCTTC
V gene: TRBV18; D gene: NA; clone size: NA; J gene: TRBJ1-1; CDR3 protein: CASSPELGSLAEAFF; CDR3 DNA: TGTGCCAGCTCACCCGAACTCGGGTCTCTCGCTGAAGCTTTCTTT
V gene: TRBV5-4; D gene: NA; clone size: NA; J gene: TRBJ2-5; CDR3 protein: CASSLPEEETQYF; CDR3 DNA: TGTGCCAGCAGCTTGCCGGAGGAAGAGACCCAGTACTTC
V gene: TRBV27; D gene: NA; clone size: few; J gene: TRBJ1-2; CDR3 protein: CASRSPGGYGYTF; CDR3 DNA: TGTGCCAGCAGATCCCCTGGAGGGTATGGCTACACCTTC
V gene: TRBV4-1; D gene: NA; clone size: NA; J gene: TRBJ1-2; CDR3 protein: CASSHIHGEGYTF; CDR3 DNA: TGCGCCAGCAGCCATATCCACGGAGAGGGCTACACCTTC
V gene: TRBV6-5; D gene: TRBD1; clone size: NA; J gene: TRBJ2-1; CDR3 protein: CASSFRQGQGSRQFF; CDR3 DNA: TGTGCCAGCAGTTTCAGACAGGGCCAGGGGTCTAGGCAGTTCTTC
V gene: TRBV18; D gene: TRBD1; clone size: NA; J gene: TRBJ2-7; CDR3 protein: CASSPGTGGYEQYF; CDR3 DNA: TGTGCCAGCTCACCGGGGACAGGGGGCTACGAGCAGTACTTC
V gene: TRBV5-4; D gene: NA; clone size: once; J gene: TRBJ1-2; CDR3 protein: CASSSGTELNYGYTF; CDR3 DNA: TGTGCCAGCAGTTCTGGAACAGAGCTCAACTATGGCTACACCTTC
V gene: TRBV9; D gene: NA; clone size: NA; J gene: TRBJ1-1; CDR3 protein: CASSVGATPQAEAFF; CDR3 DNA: TGTGCCAGCAGCGTAGGGGCCACCCCCCAAGCTGAAGCTTTCTTT
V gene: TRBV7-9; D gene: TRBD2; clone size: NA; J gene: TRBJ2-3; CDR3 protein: CASSTAGGGTDTQYF; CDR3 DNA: TGTGCCAGCAGTACGGCGGGGGGGGGCACAGATACGCAGTATTTT
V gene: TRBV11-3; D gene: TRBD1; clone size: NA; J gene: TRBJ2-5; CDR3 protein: CASSPRTGGDQETQYF; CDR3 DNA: TGTGCCAGCAGCCCCCGGACAGGGGGGGACCAAGAGACCCAGTACTTC
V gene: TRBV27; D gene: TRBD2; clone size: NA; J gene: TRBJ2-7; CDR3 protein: CGTSGQIYEQYF; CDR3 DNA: TGTGGGACTAGCGGGCAGATCTACGAGCAGTACTTC
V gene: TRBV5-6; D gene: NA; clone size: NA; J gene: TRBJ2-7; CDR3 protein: CASSLATAEQYF; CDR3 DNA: TGTGCCAGCAGCTTGGCGACAGCCGAGCAGTACTTC
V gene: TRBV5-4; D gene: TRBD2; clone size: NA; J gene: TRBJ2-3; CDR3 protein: CASQAGGPRDTQYF; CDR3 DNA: TGTGCCAGCCAAGCGGGGGGGCCTCGGGATACGCAGTATTTT
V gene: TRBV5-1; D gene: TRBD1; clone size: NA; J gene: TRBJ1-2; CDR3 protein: CASSADRDGYTF; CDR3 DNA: TGCGCCAGCAGCGCGGACAGGGATGGCTACACCTTC
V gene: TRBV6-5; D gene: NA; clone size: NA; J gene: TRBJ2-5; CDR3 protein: CASSRRDTSLETQYF; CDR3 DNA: TGTGCCAGCAGTAGACGGGACACCTCATTGGAGACCCAGTACTTC
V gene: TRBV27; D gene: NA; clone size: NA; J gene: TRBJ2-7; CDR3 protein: CASSAGPGVEQYF; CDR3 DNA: TGTGCCAGCAGTGCCGGCCCCGGGGTCGAGCAGTACTTC
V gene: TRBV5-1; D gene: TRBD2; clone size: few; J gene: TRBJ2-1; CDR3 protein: CASSLAGGNNEQFF; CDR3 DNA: TGCGCCAGCAGCTTGGCGGGGGGGAACAATGAGCAGTTCTTC
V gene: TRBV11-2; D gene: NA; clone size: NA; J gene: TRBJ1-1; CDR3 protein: CASSPRYANTEAFF; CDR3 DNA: TGTGCCAGCAGCCCTAGGTACGCGAACACTGAAGCTTTCTTT
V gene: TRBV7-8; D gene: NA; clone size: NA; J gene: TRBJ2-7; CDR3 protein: CASSDTRQAYEQYF; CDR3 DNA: TGTGCCAGCAGCGACACCCGGCAGGCCTACGAGCAGTACTTC
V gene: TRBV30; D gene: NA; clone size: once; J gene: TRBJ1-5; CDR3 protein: CAWNLMAEGDQPQHF; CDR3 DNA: TGTGCCTGGAACCTGATGGCCGAGGGGGATCAGCCCCAGCATTTT
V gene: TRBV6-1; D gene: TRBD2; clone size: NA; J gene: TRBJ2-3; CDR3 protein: CASSEALAGADTQYF; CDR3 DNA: TGTGCCAGCAGTGAAGCACTAGCGGGGGCAGATACGCAGTATTTT
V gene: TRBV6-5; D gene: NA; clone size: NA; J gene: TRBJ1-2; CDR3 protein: CASSPGTLVGYTF; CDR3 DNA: TGTGCCAGCAGCCCTGGGACACTGGTGGGCTACACCTTC
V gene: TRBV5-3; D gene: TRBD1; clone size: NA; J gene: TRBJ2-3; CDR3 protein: CARSIRSGTGETDTQYF; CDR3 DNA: TGTGCCAGAAGCATAAGAAGCGGGACAGGGGAAACAGATACGCAGTATTTT